This T cell receptor beta chain is drawn from a study of blood T cell repertoires in COVID-19. Study information: Italy, Spain and the United States were the sources of the convalescent and acute COVID-19 samples. Nucleic acid was either cDNA or gDNA, and it came from T cells, B-cell-depleted T cells, or PBMCs.

Per the study methods: Estimated nucleated cell counts came from reference gene primer amplification. Profiled with immunoSEQ multiplex PCR; TCRdb holds only in-frame clones, not every one. V, J and clone size are those of that table, while D and trimming were read from the DNA. The table has 140,000 to 150,000 clones, around 88% seen once. In germline, CDR1 is MNHEY, CDR2 SVGAGI. The CDR3 is made up of 11 amino acids. V trimming: 6 bases; J trimming: 10 bases; junction bases outside the gene matches: 2. The TCR comes from a man between 60 and 75 years old with active or convalescent COVID-19. The sequenced sample was peripheral blood. The genes are TRBV6-5 and TRBJ1-4; 7 bases agree with TRBD1. DNA for the CDR3: TGTGCCAGCAGGAGACAGGGAAAACTGTTTTTT. Protein sequence: CASRRQGKLFF.